This T cell receptor (beta chain) was sequenced in a study of T-cell memory formation after mild COVID-19. The CDR3 is 13 residues long. The V and J ends lost 6 bases and 3 bases respectively, with 6 bases between them. CDR1 and CDR2 (germline): MNHEY, SVGAGI. TCRdb used MiXCR to reprocess the 5' RACE reads, holding one entry per CDR3 protein. The sample includes about 560,000 distinct CDR3 sequences, 20% to 25% of them seen just once. Sequencing was carried out using PBMCs or a T cell subset sorted from them (not recorded which). The V call is TRBV6-5, the J call TRBJ2-6; the D is unclear. The TCR comes from an adult woman who had mild COVID-19 (a few samples of this study predate the infection). Cell type and time point are not known. CDR3 residues: CASRSDGANVLTF. CDR3 bases: TGTGCCAGCAGAAGCGATGGGGCCAACGTCCTGACTTTC.